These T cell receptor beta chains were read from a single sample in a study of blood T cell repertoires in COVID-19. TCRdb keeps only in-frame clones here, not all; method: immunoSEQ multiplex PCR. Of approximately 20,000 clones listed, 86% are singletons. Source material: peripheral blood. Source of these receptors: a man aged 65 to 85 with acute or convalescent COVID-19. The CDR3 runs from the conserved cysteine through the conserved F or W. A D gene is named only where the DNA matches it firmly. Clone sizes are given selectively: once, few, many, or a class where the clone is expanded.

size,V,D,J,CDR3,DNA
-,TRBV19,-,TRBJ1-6,CASSIRVENSPLHF,TGTGCCAGTAGTATTCGAGTTGAAAATTCACCCCTCCACTTT
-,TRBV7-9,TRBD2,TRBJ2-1,CASTGTSAQSSYNEQFF,TGTGCCAGCACCGGGACTAGCGCCCAGAGCTCCTACAATGAGCAGTTCTTC
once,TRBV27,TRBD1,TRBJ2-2,CASSPDRVNTGELFF,TGTGCCAGCAGTCCGGACAGGGTGAACACCGGGGAGCTGTTTTTT
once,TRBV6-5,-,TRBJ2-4,CASSYSPRSGNIQYF,TGTGCCAGCAGTTACAGCCCCCGGTCCGGAAACATTCAGTACTTC
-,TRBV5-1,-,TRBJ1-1,CASSLVGEGGTEAFF,TGCGCCAGCAGCTTGGTGGGGGAGGGGGGCACTGAAGCTTTCTTT
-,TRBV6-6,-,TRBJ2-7,CASSYREMYEQYF,TGTGCCAGCAGTTACCGGGAGATGTACGAGCAGTACTTC
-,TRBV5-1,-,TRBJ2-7,CASSDQGNEQYF,TGCGCCAGCAGCGACCAGGGAAACGAGCAGTACTTC
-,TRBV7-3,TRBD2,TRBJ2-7,CASSLDGRGTYEQYF,TGTGCCAGCAGCTTAGACGGGAGGGGTACCTACGAGCAGTACTTC
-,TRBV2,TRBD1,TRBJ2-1,CASSVKGAVYNEQFF,TGTGCCAGCAGTGTAAAGGGGGCGGTCTACAATGAGCAGTTCTTC
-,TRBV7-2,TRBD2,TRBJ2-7,CASSLGGSGGNEQYF,TGTGCCAGCAGCTTAGGTGGTAGCGGGGGTAACGAGCAGTACTTC
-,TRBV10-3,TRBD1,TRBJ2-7,CAISVTGGEQYF,TGTGCCATCAGTGTGACAGGGGGCGAGCAGTACTTC
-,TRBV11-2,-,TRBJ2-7,CASSPRGGGQYF,TGTGCCAGCAGCCCGAGGGGGGGTGGGCAGTACTTC
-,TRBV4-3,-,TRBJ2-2,CASSQEVNTFTGELFF,TGCGCCAGCAGCCAAGAAGTGAACACCTTCACCGGGGAGCTGTTTTTT
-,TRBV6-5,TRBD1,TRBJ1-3,CASSPPGGTGNTIYF,TGTGCCAGCAGTCCCCCAGGGGGAACTGGAAACACCATATATTTT
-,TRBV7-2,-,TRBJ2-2,CASSPNTPGITGELFF,TGTGCCAGCAGCCCAAATACCCCGGGGATCACCGGGGAGCTGTTTTTT
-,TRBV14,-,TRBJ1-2,CASSQGRGHGYTF,TGTGCCAGCAGCCAAGGAAGGGGCCATGGCTACACCTTC
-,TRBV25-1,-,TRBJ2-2,CASSVRDILNTGELFF,TGTGCCAGCAGTGTCCGGGACATTCTGAACACCGGGGAGCTGTTTTTT
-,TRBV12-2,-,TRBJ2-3,CASRLAPVRDTQYF,TGTGCAAGTCGCTTAGCCCCCGTGAGAGATACGCAGTATTTT
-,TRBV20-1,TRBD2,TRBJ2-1,CSASLAGRVLNEQFF,TGCAGTGCTAGTCTAGCGGGAAGGGTTTTAAATGAGCAGTTCTTC
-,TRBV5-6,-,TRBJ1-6,CASSSLQRYNSPLHF,TGTGCCAGCAGCTCTCTACAGAGATATAATTCACCCCTCCACTTT
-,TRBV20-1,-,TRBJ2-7,CSASPRYEQYF,TGCAGTGCTAGTCCTCGCTACGAGCAGTACTTC
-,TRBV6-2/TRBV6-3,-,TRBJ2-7,CASSAPGLQGSEQYF,TGTGCCAGCAGTGCCCCGGGACTCCAGGGCTCCGAGCAGTACTTC
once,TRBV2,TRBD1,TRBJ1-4,CASSSGGLGEKLFF,TGTGCCAGCAGCTCAGGGGGATTGGGTGAAAAACTGTTTTTT
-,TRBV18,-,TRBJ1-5,CASSHFGGSNQPQHF,TGTGCCAGCTCACACTTTGGAGGAAGCAATCAGCCCCAGCATTTT
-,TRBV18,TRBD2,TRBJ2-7,CASSPTSGSEQYF,TGTGCCAGCTCACCCACTAGCGGGAGCGAGCAGTACTTC
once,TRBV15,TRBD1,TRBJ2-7,CATSLRDRGAYEQYF,TGTGCCACCAGCCTCCGGGACAGGGGGGCCTACGAGCAGTACTTC
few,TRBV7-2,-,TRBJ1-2,CASSLAGGMNGYTF,TGTGCCAGCAGCTTAGCGGGGGGTATGAATGGCTACACCTTC
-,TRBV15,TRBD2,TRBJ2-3,CATSRGEGPRYF,TGTGCCACCAGCAGAGGGGAGGGCCCACGGTATTTT
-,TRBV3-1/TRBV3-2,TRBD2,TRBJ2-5,CASSQGTSGGGETQYF,TGTGCCAGCAGCCAAGGGACTAGCGGGGGCGGGGAGACCCAGTACTTC
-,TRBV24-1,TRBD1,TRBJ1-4,CATSDFPGQGVGEKLFF,TGTGCCACCAGTGATTTCCCCGGACAGGGGGTAGGAGAAAAACTGTTTTTT
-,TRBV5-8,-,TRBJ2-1,CASSSWTNGLYNEQFF,TGTGCCAGCAGCTCCTGGACTAACGGGCTTTACAATGAGCAGTTCTTC
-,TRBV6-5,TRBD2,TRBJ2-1,CASSLVAGGPGEQFF,TGTGCCAGCAGTCTAGTAGCGGGAGGGCCCGGTGAGCAGTTCTTC
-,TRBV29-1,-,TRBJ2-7,CSVVRDSPYEQYF,TGCAGCGTCGTCCGGGACTCCCCCTACGAGCAGTACTTC
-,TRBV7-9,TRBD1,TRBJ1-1,CASSWDRAGDTEAFF,TGTGCCAGCAGCTGGGACAGGGCCGGGGACACTGAAGCTTTCTTT
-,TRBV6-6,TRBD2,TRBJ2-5,CASSRLLGLAGGPHETQYF,TGTGCCAGCAGTCGACTCTTGGGACTAGCGGGAGGGCCTCACGAGACCCAGTACTTC
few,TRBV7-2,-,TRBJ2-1,CASSLESRGSEQFF,TGTGCCAGCAGCTTGGAGAGCAGGGGTAGTGAGCAGTTCTTC